This is a list of T cell receptor beta chains from one sample in a study of T cells in Graves' hyperthyroidism and ophthalmopathy. Using its own MiXCR run on the multiplex PCR reads, TCRdb lists one record per CDR3 protein. The table includes 350,000 to 400,000 distinct CDR3 sequences, about 15% detected once. The sequencing sample was made of blood. These receptors originate from a woman aged 25 to 39 with Graves' hyperthyroidism. CDR3s include the opening cysteine and the closing phenylalanine or tryptophan. D genes are given only for firm matches. Clone size is shown for a subset of rows, as once, few, many or a class of expanded clone.

clone size: few
D gene: NA
J gene: TRBJ1-6
V gene: TRBV6-1
CDR3 protein: CASSQGRGNSPLHF
CDR3 DNA: TGTGCCAGCAGCCAGGGCCGGGGGAATTCACCCCTCCACTTT

clone size: many
D gene: NA
J gene: TRBJ2-3
V gene: TRBV10-3
CDR3 protein: CAISESMGGTSTDTQYF
CDR3 DNA: TGTGCCATCAGTGAGTCGATGGGGGGGACAAGCACAGATACGCAGTATTTT

clone size: few
D gene: NA
J gene: TRBJ2-6
V gene: TRBV5-5
CDR3 protein: CASSLQGTPSGANVLTF
CDR3 DNA: TGTGCCAGCAGCTTACAGGGTACTCCCTCTGGGGCCAACGTCCTGACTTTC

clone size: many
D gene: NA
J gene: TRBJ2-1
V gene: TRBV28
CDR3 protein: CASSLIRPSNEQFF
CDR3 DNA: TGTGCCAGCAGTTTGATACGTCCTTCGAATGAGCAGTTCTTC

clone size: many
D gene: TRBD1
J gene: TRBJ2-5
V gene: TRBV20-1
CDR3 protein: CSARDNWWDRGQETQYF
CDR3 DNA: TGCAGTGCTAGAGATAATTGGTGGGACAGGGGGCAGGAGACCCAGTACTTC

clone size: many
D gene: TRBD2
J gene: TRBJ2-1
V gene: TRBV4-1
CDR3 protein: CASSQDAGLAGAREQFF
CDR3 DNA: TGCGCCAGCAGCCAAGACGCGGGACTAGCGGGAGCTAGGGAGCAGTTCTTC

clone size: NA
D gene: TRBD1
J gene: TRBJ2-1
V gene: TRBV9
CDR3 protein: CASSTGQGGLYNEQFF
CDR3 DNA: TGTGCCAGCAGCACGGGACAGGGAGGGCTGTACAATGAGCAGTTCTTC

clone size: NA
D gene: NA
J gene: TRBJ2-2
V gene: TRBV25-1
CDR3 protein: CASSMEYAGELFF
CDR3 DNA: TGTGCCAGCAGTATGGAGTACGCCGGGGAGCTGTTTTTT

clone size: many
D gene: TRBD1
J gene: TRBJ1-2
V gene: TRBV2
CDR3 protein: CASRGDRGGYTF
CDR3 DNA: TGTGCCAGCAGGGGGGACAGGGGAGGCTACACCTTC

clone size: many
D gene: TRBD1
J gene: TRBJ2-2
V gene: TRBV12-3/TRBV12-4
CDR3 protein: CASSLAVGQGVNTGELFF
CDR3 DNA: TGTGCCAGCAGTTTAGCGGTGGGACAGGGGGTGAACACCGGGGAGCTGTTTTTT

clone size: NA
D gene: NA
J gene: TRBJ2-7
V gene: TRBV3-1
CDR3 protein: CASSAVGHYEQYF
CDR3 DNA: TGTGCCAGCAGCGCCGTCGGACACTACGAGCAGTACTTC

clone size: NA
D gene: TRBD1
J gene: TRBJ2-7
V gene: TRBV20-1
CDR3 protein: CSLKVPGGRYEQYF
CDR3 DNA: TGCAGTTTAAAAGTTCCAGGGGGACGGTACGAGCAGTACTTC

clone size: many
D gene: TRBD1
J gene: TRBJ1-1
V gene: TRBV30
CDR3 protein: CAWSVLGTGNTEAFF
CDR3 DNA: TGTGCCTGGAGTGTCTTAGGGACAGGGAACACTGAAGCTTTCTTT

clone size: many
D gene: TRBD2
J gene: TRBJ2-7
V gene: TRBV7-8
CDR3 protein: CASTLGTAGALYEQYF
CDR3 DNA: TGTGCCAGCACCTTGGGGACTGCGGGAGCATTATACGAGCAGTACTTC

clone size: NA
D gene: TRBD1
J gene: TRBJ1-2
V gene: TRBV24-1
CDR3 protein: CATSDRDRGGYTF
CDR3 DNA: TGTGCCACCAGTGACCGGGACAGGGGAGGCTACACCTTC

clone size: many
D gene: NA
J gene: TRBJ2-1
V gene: TRBV27
CDR3 protein: CASSLLRANEQFF
CDR3 DNA: TGTGCCAGCAGTTTATTGCGAGCCAATGAGCAGTTCTTC

clone size: many
D gene: TRBD2
J gene: TRBJ2-1
V gene: TRBV6-1
CDR3 protein: CASSYTLAGNEQFF
CDR3 DNA: TGTGCCAGCAGTTATACGCTAGCGGGTAATGAGCAGTTCTTC

clone size: many
D gene: TRBD2
J gene: TRBJ2-7
V gene: TRBV20-1
CDR3 protein: CSARDLGSSGRSSYEQYF
CDR3 DNA: TGCAGTGCTAGAGATCTTGGGAGTAGCGGGAGGAGCTCCTACGAGCAGTACTTC

clone size: many
D gene: TRBD1
J gene: TRBJ1-4
V gene: TRBV5-1
CDR3 protein: CASSPGQGGEKLFF
CDR3 DNA: TGCGCCAGCAGCCCCGGACAGGGCGGAGAAAAACTGTTTTTT